These 27 T cell receptor beta chains originate from one sample sequenced in a study of T cell repertoires in cytomegalovirus infection. Their target antigens are unknown. TCRdb used MiXCR to reprocess the reads, holding one entry per CDR3 protein. The data show around 540,000 distinct CDR3 sequences, with roughly a third seen just once and roughly 15% held by the top ten. The material was cultured PBMCs, obtained from culture after CMV antigen stimulation. Source of these receptors: a human donor in good health (CMV status not recorded). Some clones in this sample may be carry-over from other donors' samples.

CDR3 loop: CASSRGTGAGANVLTF. The CDR3 DNA reads TGCGCCAGCAGCCGGGGTACAGGGGCTGGGGCCAACGTCCTGACTTTC. The V gene is TRBV4-3, the J gene TRBJ2-6; 7 bases are shared with TRBD1. The CDR3 runs to 16 residues. V gave up 4 bases and J gave up 2 bases; unmatched junction bases: 5. The V gene's germline CDR1 is LGHNA and CDR2 YSLEER.

The rearrangement links TRBV10-3 to TRBJ2-2; TRBD2 agrees at 9 bases. Germline assignment: CDR1 ENHRY and CDR2 SYGVKD. J lost 6 bases, V lost 2 bases, and 10 bases had no gene match. This CDR3 is built from 17 residues. The CDR3 reads CAISENPVSGSPGELFF. The CDR3, as DNA: TGTGCCATCAGTGAGAATCCGGTTAGCGGGAGCCCCGGGGAGCTGTTTTTT.

V and J are TRBV12-5 and TRBJ2-7, with TRBD2 as a possible D gene (6 bases). The germline gives CDR1 LGHNT, CDR2 FRNRAP. Trimming removed 5 bases from V and 2 bases from J, with 10 bases in between. The CDR3 has 13 residues. DNA for the CDR3: TGTGCTAGTGGTCCTAGCGTTACCTACGAGCAGTACTTC. This sequence encodes CASGPSVTYEQYF. The full variable domain, its missing parts supplied by reference TRBV12-5 and TRBJ2-7, is DARVTQTPRHKVTEMGQEVTMRCQPILGHNTVFWYRQTMMQGLELLAYFRNRAPLDDSGMPKDRFSAEMPDATLATLKIQPSEPRDSAVYFCASGPSVTYEQYFGPGTRLTVT.

This sequence joins TRBV19 and TRBJ2-7, with D perhaps TRBD1 (5 bases). CDR1 and CDR2 from the germline V gene are LNHDA and SQIVND (reference sequence). Trimming removed 3 bases at V and 0 bases at J, with 9 bases between. The CDR3 is made up of 14 amino acids. The CDR3 sequence: CASSIPGHSYEQYF. The CDR3 DNA reads as TGTGCCAGTAGTATCCCAGGGCACTCCTACGAGCAGTACTTC.

This clonotype was picked up a small number of times. The chain recombines TRBV6-2 or TRBV6-3 with TRBJ2-1; 9 bases are shared with TRBD2. Germline V lookup: CDR1 MNHEY, CDR2 SVGEGT. The ends lost 3 bases at V and 15 bases at J; junction bases unmatched: 6. The CDR3 extends over 12 amino acids. The CDR3 DNA reads TGTGCCAGCAGTTATCTAGCGGGATCCGGGTTCTTC. Protein product: CASSYLAGSGFF.

This chain connects TRBV18 to TRBJ1-1, with 7 nucleotides matching TRBD1. Germline CDR1 and CDR2: KGHSH and LQKENI. The CDR3 extends over 14 amino acids. Germline trimming cut 6 bases from V and 6 bases from J; bases unmatched to any gene: 10. CDR3 amino acids: CASSRDRRNSEAFF. DNA for the CDR3: TGTGCCAGCTCCCGGGACAGAAGAAATTCTGAAGCTTTCTTT.

The rearrangement joins TRBV6-8 to TRBJ2-3, with D perhaps TRBD2 (6 bases). The germline CDR1 and CDR2 sequences are MNHGY and SAAAGT. The CDR3 length is 15 residues. The V gene lost 10 bases and the J gene lost 6 bases, with 23 bases spanning the gap. CDR3 in amino acids: CATSISSARGDTQYF. The CDR3 DNA is TGTGCCACCTCTATTTCTAGCGCGAGAGGGGATACGCAGTATTTT.

The chain is built from TRBV28 and TRBJ2-2; D remains unclear. Germline CDR1 MDHEN, CDR2 SYDVKM. The CDR3 spans 13 residues. V lost 5 bases to trimming and J lost 7 bases, with 11 bases between them. CDR3 loop: CASSPVQVGELFF. The CDR3 nucleotides read TGTGCCAGCAGTCCTGTTCAGGTCGGGGAGCTGTTTTTT.

The chain has TRBV7-2 and TRBJ2-2; TRBD2 matches at 9 bases. This CDR3 contains 13 residues. Germline V gives CDR1 SGHTA, CDR2 FQGNSA. Trimming at V came to 8 bases and at J to 4 bases, leaving 2 bases not matched to a gene. CDR3 bases: TGTGCCAGCGGACTAGCGTCCACCGGGGAGCTGTTTTTT. Residues: CASGLASTGELFF.

The gene calls are TRBV12-3 or TRBV12-4 and TRBJ1-2; D possibly corresponds to TRBD1 (6 bases). V lost 6 bases and J 2 bases, leaving 16 bases between the germline ends. The CDR3 has 15 residues. The CDR3 coding sequence is TGTGCCAGCAGCCACCGGACAGCGGCAAACTATGGCTACACCTTC. Encoded protein: CASSHRTAANYGYTF.

This clonotype occurred a few times. CDR3 sequence (DNA): TGTGCCAGCAGCTTAGTTCCAGGTCAGGGCACTGAAGCTTTCTTT. Its protein is CASSLVPGQGTEAFF. The chain recombines TRBV7-2 with TRBJ1-1, with D possibly being TRBD1 (5 bases). Deletions cut 1 base from V and 4 bases from J, with 13 bases between. The CDR3 contains 15 residues. The germline CDR1 and CDR2 sequences are SGHTA and FQGNSA.

This clonotype came up a few times. The chain carries TRBV12-3 or TRBV12-4 and TRBJ1-5, with D unresolved. The germline V and J ends were trimmed by 5 bases and 6 bases, with 17 bases remaining between them. This CDR3 has 15 residues. The CDR3 DNA follows: TGTGCCAGCAGTCCTTCCCCCCTCCTTTTTCAGCCCCAGCATTTT. Its protein product is CASSPSPLLFQPQHF.

This clonotype was detected many times. V and J are TRBV7-8 and TRBJ1-1; a possible D gene is TRBD1 (6 bases). Germline V CDR1 and CDR2: SGHVS, FQNEAQ. This CDR3 contains 15 residues. V was clipped by 5 bases and J by 3 bases, with 16 bases between them. The chain's CDR3 is CASSQSRGRDTEAFF. DNA of the CDR3: TGTGCCAGCAGCCAATCCAGGGGAAGGGACACTGAAGCTTTCTTT.

This clonotype has a handful of counts. V gene TRBV19 combines with J gene TRBJ1-5, with D perhaps matching TRBD1 (6 bases). CDR3 length equals 15 residues. Trimming pared 5 bases from V and 6 bases from J, leaving 17 bases between. CDR1 is LNHDA, CDR2 SQIVND, per germline (reference sequence). CDR3: CASSVEPGAGQPQHF. CDR3 coding DNA: TGTGCCAGTAGTGTCGAACCAGGGGCGGGTCAGCCCCAGCATTTT.

The chain is built from TRBV6-6 and TRBJ1-1; D gene unclear. V lost 7 bases to trimming and J lost 3 bases, with 15 bases between them. This CDR3 is 14 amino acids long. Germline loops: CDR1 MNHNY, CDR2 SVGAGI (reference sequence). The chain's CDR3 is CASTPPGWDTEAFF. As DNA, the CDR3 is TGTGCCAGCACCCCACCCGGGTGGGACACTGAAGCTTTCTTT.

The genes are TRBV28 and TRBJ2-5; possibly TRBD1 for D (6 bases). Looked up from germline, CDR1 is MDHEN and CDR2 is SYDVKM. The CDR3 length is 16 residues. The V end was cut by 6 bases, the J end by 5 bases, with 22 bases between. The CDR3: CASRGVGQGLVETQYF. The CDR3, as DNA: TGTGCCAGCAGAGGGGTAGGGCAGGGGCTAGTGGAGACCCAGTACTTC.

The chain combines TRBV24-1 with TRBJ2-1; 11 positions agree with TRBD2. The CDR3 sequence is 15 residues long. V was clipped by 1 base and J by 5 bases; unmatched bases: 0. CDR1 is KGHDR and CDR2 is SFDVKD in the germline V gene. The CDR3 DNA reads TGTGCCACCAGTGATTTACTAGCGGGGGACAATGAGCAGTTCTTC. Translating gives CATSDLLAGDNEQFF.

This chain connects TRBV12-3 or TRBV12-4 to TRBJ1-1; D is ambiguous. With 3 bases removed from V and 0 bases from J, the gap between germline ends came to 8 bases. CDR3 length equals 14 residues. The chain's CDR3 is CASSFVTVNTEAFF. DNA for the CDR3: TGTGCCAGCAGTTTCGTCACGGTGAACACTGAAGCTTTCTTT.

This clonotype was counted a single time. The V call is TRBV4-3, the J call TRBJ2-3; D unclear. This CDR3 has 15 amino acids. The ends were cut back, 2 bases at V and 3 bases at J, with 12 bases in the middle. From germline, CDR1 is LGHNA and CDR2 YSLEER. In DNA form, the CDR3 reads TGCGCCAGCAGCCAAACCTCGACTGATACAGATACGCAGTATTTT. As protein: CASSQTSTDTDTQYF.

This clonotype came up a few times. The chain recombines TRBV7-2 with TRBJ2-3; 9 bases match TRBD2. This CDR3 comprises 15 residues. The V segment lost 5 bases and the J segment 6 bases; nucleotides outside the gene matches: 9. Germline V gene lookup returns CDR1 SGHTA and CDR2 FQGNSA. CDR3 nucleotides: TGTGCCAGCAGCCAGACTAGCGGAGTAGGGGATACGCAGTATTTT. This sequence encodes CASSQTSGVGDTQYF. The full variable domain, completed using reference TRBV7-2 and TRBJ2-3, is GAGVSQSPSNKVTEKGKDVELRCDPISGHTALYWYRQSLGQGLEFLIYFQGNSAPDKSGLPSDRFSAERTGGSVSTLTIQRTQQEDSAVYLCASSQTSGVGDTQYFGPGTRLTVL.

V is TRBV6-2 or TRBV6-3 and J is TRBJ2-2; D is ambiguous. CDR3 size: 12 residues. The V end was cut by 2 bases, the J end by 6 bases, with 4 bases between. Per germline, CDR1 MNHEY and CDR2 SVGEGT. The CDR3 region has the DNA TGTGCCAGCAGTTACCCCTCCGGGGAGCTGTTTTTT. Protein product: CASSYPSGELFF.

This clonotype was picked up many times. The rearrangement joins TRBV7-2 to TRBJ1-5; D is ambiguous. Germline CDR1 and CDR2: SGHTA and FQGNSA. With 6 bases removed from V and 3 bases from J, the gap between germline ends came to 6 bases. The CDR3 sequence is 12 residues long. The CDR3 DNA is TGTGCCAGCAGTTTAAACAATCAGCCCCAGCATTTT. Amino acids: CASSLNNQPQHF.

The sample holds a few counts of this clonotype. The chain has TRBV7-2 and TRBJ2-7; possible D gene TRBD2, 6 bases. CDR3 size: 17 residues. CDR1 and CDR2 (germline): SGHTA, FQGNSA. V lost 2 bases, J lost 0 bases, and 17 bases lay in between. CDR3 in amino acids: CASSLFGRDWSSYEQYF. The CDR3 DNA follows: TGTGCCAGCAGCTTATTTGGTCGGGACTGGAGCTCCTACGAGCAGTACTTC. Full variable domain (rest looked up from reference TRBV7-2 and TRBJ2-7): GAGVSQSPSNKVTEKGKDVELRCDPISGHTALYWYRQSLGQGLEFLIYFQGNSAPDKSGLPSDRFSAERTGGSVSTLTIQRTQQEDSAVYLCASSLFGRDWSSYEQYFGPGTRLTVT.

A few counts support this clonotype. V is TRBV15 and J is TRBJ2-1; D may be TRBD2 (5 bases). V was trimmed by 5 bases and J by 6 bases, leaving 20 bases between them. CDR1 and CDR2 from the germline V gene are LNHNV and YYDKDF (reference sequence). The CDR3 contains 16 residues. As DNA, the CDR3 is TGTGCCACCAGCGACGAACTAGTTCCCCGTTCCAATGAGCAGTTCTTC. Translating it yields CATSDELVPRSNEQFF.

The chain employs TRBV4-3 and TRBJ2-1; 11 bases fit TRBD2. Germline-derived CDR1 and CDR2 are LGHNA and YSLEER. CDR3 length: 17 amino acids. J was trimmed by 5 bases and V by 0 bases; bases with no gene match: 6. The CDR3 DNA follows: TGCGCCAGCAGCCAAGATTGGGGGACTAGCGGAAACAATGAGCAGTTCTTC. Amino acid sequence: CASSQDWGTSGNNEQFF.

This clonotype has a handful of counts. The J gene is TRBJ2-7, the V gene TRBV7-3, with a possible D match to TRBD1 (6 bases). V was shortened by 2 bases and J by 5 bases, with 13 bases between the two germline ends. The V gene's germline CDR1 is SGHTA and CDR2 FQGTGA. The CDR3 sequence is 14 residues long. The CDR3 region is CASSLGQSPDEQYF. The CDR3 bases are TGTGCCAGCAGCTTAGGACAGTCCCCAGACGAGCAGTACTTC.

This chain links TRBV7-2 with TRBJ2-7, with 7 bases aligning to TRBD2. The V and J ends lost 7 bases and 3 bases, in that order; junction bases with no gene match: 9. CDR1 and CDR2 from the germline V gene are SGHTA and FQGNSA. This CDR3 has 14 amino acids. The CDR3 protein is CASTQLARVYEQYF. The DNA for the CDR3 is TGTGCCAGCACCCAACTAGCGAGGGTCTACGAGCAGTACTTC.